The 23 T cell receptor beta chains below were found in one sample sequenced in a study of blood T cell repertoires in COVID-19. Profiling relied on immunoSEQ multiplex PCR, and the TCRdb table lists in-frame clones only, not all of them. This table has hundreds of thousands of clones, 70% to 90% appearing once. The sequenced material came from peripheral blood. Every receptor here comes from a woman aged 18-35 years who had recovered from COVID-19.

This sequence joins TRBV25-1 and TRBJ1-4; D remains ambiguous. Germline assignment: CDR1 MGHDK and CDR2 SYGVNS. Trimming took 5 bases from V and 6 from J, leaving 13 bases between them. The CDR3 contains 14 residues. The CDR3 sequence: CASSKGRADEKLFF. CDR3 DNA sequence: TGTGCCAGCAGTAAAGGGCGGGCGGATGAAAAACTGTTTTTT.

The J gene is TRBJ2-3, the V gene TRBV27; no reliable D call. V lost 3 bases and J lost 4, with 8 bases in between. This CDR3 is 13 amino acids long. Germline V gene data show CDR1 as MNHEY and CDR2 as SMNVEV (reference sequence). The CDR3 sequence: CASSFLVADTQYF. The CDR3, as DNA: TGTGCCAGCAGTTTCCTAGTCGCAGATACGCAGTATTTT.

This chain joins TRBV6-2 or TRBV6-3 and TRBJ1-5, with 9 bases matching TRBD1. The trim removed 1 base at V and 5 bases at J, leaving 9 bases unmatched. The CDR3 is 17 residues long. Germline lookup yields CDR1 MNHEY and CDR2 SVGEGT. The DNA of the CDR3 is TGTGCCAGCAGTTACTTTAATCCGGGACAGGGAGATCAGCCCCAGCATTTT. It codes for CASSYFNPGQGDQPQHF.

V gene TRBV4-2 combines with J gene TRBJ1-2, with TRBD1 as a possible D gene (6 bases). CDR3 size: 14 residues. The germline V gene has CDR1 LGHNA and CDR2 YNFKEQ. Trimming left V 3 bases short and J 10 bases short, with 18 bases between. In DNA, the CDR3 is TGTGCCAGCAGCCAGGCCCCACAACAGGGTTTCTACACCTTC. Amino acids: CASSQAPQQGFYTF.

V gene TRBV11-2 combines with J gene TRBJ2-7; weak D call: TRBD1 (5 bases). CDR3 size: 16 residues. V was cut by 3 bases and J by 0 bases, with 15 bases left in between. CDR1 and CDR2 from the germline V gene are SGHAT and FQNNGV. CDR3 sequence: CASSFALYRSSYEQYF. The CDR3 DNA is TGTGCCAGCAGCTTCGCACTCTACAGGAGCTCCTACGAGCAGTACTTC. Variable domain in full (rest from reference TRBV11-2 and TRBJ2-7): EAGVAQSPRYKIIEKRQSVAFWCNPISGHATLYWYQQILGQGPKLLIQFQNNGVVDDSQLPKDRFSAERLKGVDSTLKIQPAKLEDSAVYLCASSFALYRSSYEQYFGPGTRLTVT.

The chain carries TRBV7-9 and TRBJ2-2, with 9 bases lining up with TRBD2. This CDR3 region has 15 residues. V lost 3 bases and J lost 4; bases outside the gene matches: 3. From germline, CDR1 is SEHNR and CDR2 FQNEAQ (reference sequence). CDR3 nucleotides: TGTGCCAGCAGCTTTCGGCGGGAGGGCACCGGGGAGCTGTTTTTT. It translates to CASSFRREGTGELFF.

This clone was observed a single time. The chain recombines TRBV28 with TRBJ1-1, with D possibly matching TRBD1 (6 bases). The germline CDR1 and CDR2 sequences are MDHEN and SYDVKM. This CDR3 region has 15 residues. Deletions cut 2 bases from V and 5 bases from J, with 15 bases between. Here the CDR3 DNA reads TGTGCCAGCAGTTTAAGGGGGGGCGGGTGGACTGAAGCTTTCTTT. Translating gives CASSLRGGGWTEAFF.

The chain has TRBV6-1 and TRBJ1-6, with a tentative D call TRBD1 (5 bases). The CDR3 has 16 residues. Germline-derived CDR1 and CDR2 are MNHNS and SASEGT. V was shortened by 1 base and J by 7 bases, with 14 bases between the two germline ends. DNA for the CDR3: TGTGCCAGCAGTGAAGTGGGGGGTGGGGCGAATTCACCCCTCCACTTT. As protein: CASSEVGGGANSPLHF.

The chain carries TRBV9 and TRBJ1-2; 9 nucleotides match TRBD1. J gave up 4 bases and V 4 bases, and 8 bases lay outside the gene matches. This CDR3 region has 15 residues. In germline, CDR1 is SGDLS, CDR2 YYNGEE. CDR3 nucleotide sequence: TGTGCCAGCAGCTTCCGGGACAGGGATACCTATGGCTACACCTTC. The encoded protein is CASSFRDRDTYGYTF. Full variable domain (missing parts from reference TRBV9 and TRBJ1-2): DSGVTQTPKHLITATGQRVTLRCSPRSGDLSVYWYQQSLDQGLQFLIQYYNGEERAKGNILERFSAQQFPDLHSELNLSSLELGDSALYFCASSFRDRDTYGYTFGSGTRLTVV.

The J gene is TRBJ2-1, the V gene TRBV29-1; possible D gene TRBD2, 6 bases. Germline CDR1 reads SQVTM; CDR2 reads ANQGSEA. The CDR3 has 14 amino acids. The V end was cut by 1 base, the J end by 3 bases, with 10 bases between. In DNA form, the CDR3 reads TGCAGCGTTGAAGCCGGGAGAGGCTACAATGAGCAGTTCTTC. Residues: CSVEAGRGYNEQFF.

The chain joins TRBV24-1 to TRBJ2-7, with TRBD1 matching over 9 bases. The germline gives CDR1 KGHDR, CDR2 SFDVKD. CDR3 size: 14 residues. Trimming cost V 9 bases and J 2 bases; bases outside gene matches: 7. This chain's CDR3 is CATGTGTAPYEQYF. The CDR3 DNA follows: TGTGCCACCGGGACAGGGACGGCACCCTACGAGCAGTACTTC.

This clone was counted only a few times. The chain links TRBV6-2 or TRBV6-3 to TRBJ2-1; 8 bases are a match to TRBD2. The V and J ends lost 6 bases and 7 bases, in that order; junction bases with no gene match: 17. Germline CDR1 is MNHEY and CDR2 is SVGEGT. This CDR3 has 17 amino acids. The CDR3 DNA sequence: TGTGCCAGCAGCCCACTAACTCTAGCGGGCATGGCGAATGAGCAGTTCTTC. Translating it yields CASSPLTLAGMANEQFF.

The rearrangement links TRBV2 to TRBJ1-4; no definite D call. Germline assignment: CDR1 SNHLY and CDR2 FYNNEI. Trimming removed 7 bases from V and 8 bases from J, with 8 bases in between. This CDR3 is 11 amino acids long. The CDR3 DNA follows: TGTGCCAGCACCTCTGGCGAAAAACTGTTTTTT. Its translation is CASTSGEKLFF.

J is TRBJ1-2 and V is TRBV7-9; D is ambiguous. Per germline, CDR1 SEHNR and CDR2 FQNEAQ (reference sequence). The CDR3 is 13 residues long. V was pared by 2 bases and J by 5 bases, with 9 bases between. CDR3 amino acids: CASSLSGGYGYTF. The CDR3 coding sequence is TGTGCCAGCAGCTTATCGGGTGGATATGGCTACACCTTC.

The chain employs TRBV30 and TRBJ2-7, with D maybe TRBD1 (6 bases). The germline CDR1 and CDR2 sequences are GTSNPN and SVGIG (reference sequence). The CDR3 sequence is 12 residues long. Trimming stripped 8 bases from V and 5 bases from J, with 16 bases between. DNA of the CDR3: TGTGCCGGGCAGGGGAGAGGCGACGAGCAGTACTTC. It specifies CAGQGRGDEQYF.

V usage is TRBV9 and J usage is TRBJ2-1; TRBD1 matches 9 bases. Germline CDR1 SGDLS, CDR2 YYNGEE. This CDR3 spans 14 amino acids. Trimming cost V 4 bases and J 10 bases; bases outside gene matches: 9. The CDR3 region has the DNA TGTGCCAGCAGCCCGGGGACAGGGTTCAGGGAGCAGTTCTTC. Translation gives CASSPGTGFREQFF.

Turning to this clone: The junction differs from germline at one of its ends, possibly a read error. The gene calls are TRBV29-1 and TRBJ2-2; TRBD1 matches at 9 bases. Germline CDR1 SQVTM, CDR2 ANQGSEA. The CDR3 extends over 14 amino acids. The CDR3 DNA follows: TGCAGCGTTGAAATGGGGACAGGGACCGTGGAGCTGTTTTTT. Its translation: CSVEMGTGTVELFF.

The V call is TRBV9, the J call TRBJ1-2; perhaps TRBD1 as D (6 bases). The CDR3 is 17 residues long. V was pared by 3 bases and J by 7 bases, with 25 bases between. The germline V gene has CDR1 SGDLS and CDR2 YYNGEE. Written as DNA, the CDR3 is TGTGCCAGCAGCGAGACGACAAATAGGGGAGCAGGGGCTGGCTACACCTTC. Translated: CASSETTNRGAGAGYTF.

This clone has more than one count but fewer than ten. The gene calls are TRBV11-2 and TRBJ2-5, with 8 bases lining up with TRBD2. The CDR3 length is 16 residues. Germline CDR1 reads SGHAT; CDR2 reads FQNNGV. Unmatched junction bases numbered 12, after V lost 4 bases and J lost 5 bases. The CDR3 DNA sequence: TGTGCCAGCAGCTCGGGAGGGATAGCTGGGGAGGAGACCCAGTACTTC. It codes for CASSSGGIAGEETQYF.

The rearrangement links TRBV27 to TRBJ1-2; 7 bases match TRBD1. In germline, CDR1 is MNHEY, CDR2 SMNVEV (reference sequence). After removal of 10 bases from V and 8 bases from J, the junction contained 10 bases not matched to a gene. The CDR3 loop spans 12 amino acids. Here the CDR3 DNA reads TGTGCCACCAGGACAGGAGGTAGAGGCTACACCTTC. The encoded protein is CATRTGGRGYTF.

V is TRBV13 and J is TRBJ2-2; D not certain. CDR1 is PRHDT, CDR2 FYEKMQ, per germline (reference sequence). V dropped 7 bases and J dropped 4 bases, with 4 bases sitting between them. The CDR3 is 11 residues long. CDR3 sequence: CASTSTGELFF. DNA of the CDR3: TGTGCCAGCACCTCCACCGGGGAGCTGTTTTTT. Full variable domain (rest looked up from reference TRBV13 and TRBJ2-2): AAGVIQSPRHLIKEKRETATLKCYPIPRHDTVYWYQQGPGQDPQFLISFYEKMQSDKGSIPDRFSAQQFSDYHSELNMSSLELGDSALYFCASTSTGELFFGEGSRLTVL.

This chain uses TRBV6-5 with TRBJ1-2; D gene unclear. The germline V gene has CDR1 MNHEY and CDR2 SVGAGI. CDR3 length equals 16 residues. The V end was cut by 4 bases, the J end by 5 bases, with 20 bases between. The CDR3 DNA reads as TGTGCCAGCAGTTCATACCCCGCGAGGACTGAGTATGGCTACACCTTC. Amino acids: CASSSYPARTEYGYTF.

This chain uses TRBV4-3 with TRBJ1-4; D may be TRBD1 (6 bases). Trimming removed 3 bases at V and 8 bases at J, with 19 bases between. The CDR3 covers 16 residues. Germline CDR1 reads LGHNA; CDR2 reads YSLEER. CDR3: CASSQETHLQGEKLFF. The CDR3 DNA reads TGCGCCAGCAGCCAGGAAACACATCTACAGGGAGAAAAACTGTTTTTT.